This T cell receptor beta chain was captured in a study of neurological immune-mediated disorders. The CDR3 extends over 12 amino acids. Germline CDR1 is DFQATT and CDR2 is SNEGSKA (reference sequence). A word on this clonotype: Its cognate antigen is unknown. A read error may produce the germline difference seen at one junction end.

Whole-study results and caveats: HTLV-1-associated myelopathy displayed the greatest TCR clonal expansion, and multiple sclerosis exhibited the smallest, lower than that of healthy controls.

cDNA was made by 5'RACE with 10-nucleotide random UMIs. TCRdb fed the 5' RACE reads into MiXCR, producing one record per CDR3 protein. Altogether roughly 29,000 distinct CDR3 sequences are present, roughly 25% being singletons, with the ten largest covering 25% to 30%. The sequence was obtained from a man aged 50-60 years with HTLV-1-associated myelopathy (HAM/TSP). The chain has TRBV20-1 and TRBJ1-1; maybe TRBD1 (6 bases). The sequenced material came from CD4+ T cells from blood. CDR3 sequence reads: CSATHRVENSEF. For the CDR3, the DNA is TGCAGTGCTACCCACAGGGTTGAGAATAGTGAATTT.